This TCR beta chain was profiled in a study of CD8 T cells in Susac syndrome. The RNA, roughly 0.45 to 1 ug, was put through reverse transcription using random hexamers. An immunoSEQ multiplex PCR generated amplified TCR beta CDR3 products spanning 54 Vbeta and 13 Jbeta. Each CDR3 protein is one row after TCRdb ran MiXCR on the immunoSEQ multiplex PCR reads. The sample carries roughly 150,000 distinct CDR3 sequences, 85% to 95% recorded once. TEMRA cells were enriched by FACS, and CD4+ and CD8+ T cells were negatively isolated. Study-wide results and limits: Within total CD8+ repertoires, approximately 16 Susac-specific public clones were found, and within CD8+ TEMRA repertoires, several.

As regards this clonotype: The antigen remains unidentified.

The TCR sequence derives from a human donor with Susac syndrome. Sequenced input: CD8+ T cells from PBMCs.

Written as DNA, the CDR3 is TGTGCCAGCAGCTTGGAGGGCTCTGGGGCCAACGTCCTGACTTTC. Its protein is CASSLEGSGANVLTF. This chain uses TRBV5-4 with TRBJ2-6; D is uncertain. V was cut by 0 bases and J by 0 bases, with 4 bases left in between. Germline V CDR1 and CDR2: SGHNT, YYREEE (reference sequence). The CDR3 is made up of 15 amino acids.